The 30 T cell receptor beta chains below come from one sample, sequenced in a study of blood T cells in healthy people across ages (dated by TCRdb to the mid-2010s). The library relied on 5' RACE. The listed sequencing device is Illumina HiSeq 2500. The second PCR ran for about 6 to 12 cycles and used a J-beta primer mix along with a sample-barcoded 5' primer. The public sequencing data were trimmed at Q25 with fastp and processed into clonotypes with MiXCR by TCRdb, which kept only in-frame beta chains. All rows with the same CDR3 protein become a single entry with the most common DNA and genes. This sample comprises fewer than 1,000,000 distinct CDR3 sequences, about 46% of them detected only once. The biggest ten clones account for around 18% of the sample. Sequenced sample: blood. These receptors all stem from a man older than 75 in good health.

Here the CDR3 DNA reads TGTGCCAGCAGCTTAGGCGCAAAACCTGGGACTCTAGCGTACAATGAGCAGTTCTTC. Translation: CASSLGAKPGTLAYNEQFF. J is TRBJ2-1 and V is TRBV7-9; the D gene is possibly TRBD2 (6 bases). V was pared by 1 base and J by 4 bases, with 23 bases between. This CDR3 region has 19 residues. Germline V gene lookup returns CDR1 SEHNR and CDR2 FQNEAQ (reference sequence).

This clonotype has only one observation. A read error may produce the germline difference seen at one junction end. This chain uses TRBV6-6 with TRBJ2-3; 9 bases agree with TRBD1. The length of the CDR3 is 15 residues. The V gene's germline CDR1 is MNHNY and CDR2 SVGAGI (reference sequence). CDR3 sequence reads: CASSPTGGSIDTQYF. The DNA of the CDR3 is TGTGCCAGCAGTCCGACAGGGGGGAGCATAGATACGCAGTATTTT.

The table lists this clonotype with a count of one. A much larger clone differs from this one at a single base, so this may be a read error. The chain combines TRBV5-1 with TRBJ2-7; 10 positions match TRBD2. Per germline, CDR1 SGHRS and CDR2 YFSETQ. This CDR3 region has 15 residues. V shed 5 bases, J shed 7 bases, and the junction held 12 bases outside the gene matches. The CDR3: CASRSGLAVDNEQYF. DNA of the CDR3: TGCGCCAGCAGATCCGGACTAGCGGTGGACAATGAGCAGTACTTC.

The chain employs TRBV12-3 or TRBV12-4 and TRBJ1-3; the D gene is possibly TRBD1 (6 bases). This CDR3 spans 14 amino acids. The germline V and J ends were trimmed by 4 bases and 0 bases, with 7 bases remaining between them. The CDR3 loop is CASSWGHSGNTIYF. CDR3 coding DNA: TGTGCCAGCAGTTGGGGGCACTCTGGAAACACCATATATTTT.

The chain uses TRBV6-5 and TRBJ2-3; 7 bases fit TRBD2. There are 19 residues in the CDR3. J was trimmed by 0 bases and V by 0 bases; bases with no gene match: 12. Looked up from germline, CDR1 is MNHEY and CDR2 is SVGAGI. CDR3 sequence (DNA): TGTGCCAGCAGTTACTCGGATGGTGCAGGGAGGGATAGCACAGATACGCAGTATTTT. Protein sequence: CASSYSDGAGRDSTDTQYF.

The chain uses TRBV29-1 and TRBJ2-7; 9 nucleotides align to TRBD1. The J call is uncertain, as TRBJ2-4 better fits the DNA end. Per germline, CDR1 SQVTM and CDR2 ANQGSEA. The CDR3 contains 16 residues. The CDR3 coding sequence is TGCAGCGTTGAGGGACAGGGTGGGGGGCCCAAAAACATTCAGTACTTC. Encoded protein: CSVEGQGGGPKNIQYF.

V is TRBV20-1 and J is TRBJ2-3; D may be TRBD2 (6 bases). CDR3 length: 16 amino acids. V was shortened by 3 bases and J by 1 base, with 17 bases between the two germline ends. CDR1 and CDR2 from the germline V gene are DFQATT and SNEGSKA (reference sequence). CDR3 DNA: TGCAGTGCTAGTATTGGGGAGGCCCTAGGCACAGATACGCAGTATTTT. Residues: CSASIGEALGTDTQYF.

Regarding this clonotype: A junction boundary mismatches the germline segment, possibly from a read error. The chain's CDR3 is CAGSPLTGVGETQYF. CDR3 bases: TGTGCCGGCAGCCCCCTGACAGGGGTAGGAGAGACCCAGTACTTC. V is TRBV7-2 and J is TRBJ2-5; TRBD1 aligns across 8 bases. Germline-derived CDR1 and CDR2 are SGHTA and FQGNSA. This CDR3 contains 15 residues.

The genes are TRBV7-9 and TRBJ1-4; unclear D gene. V was shortened by 5 bases and J by 0 bases, with 10 bases between the two germline ends. In germline, CDR1 is SEHNR, CDR2 FQNEAQ (reference sequence). This CDR3 region has 15 residues. This CDR3 reads CASSLGRATNEKLFF. In DNA, the CDR3 is TGTGCCAGCAGCCTCGGCCGAGCAACTAATGAAAAACTGTTTTTT.

This sequence joins TRBV20-1 and TRBJ2-7, with TRBD2 identical over 9 bases. After removal of 6 bases from V and 6 bases from J, the junction contained 9 bases not matched to a gene. The CDR3 length is 13 residues. Germline assignment: CDR1 DFQATT and CDR2 SNEGSKA (reference sequence). The CDR3 region is CSADGTSLSEQYF. The CDR3 DNA reads as TGCAGTGCGGACGGGACTAGCCTCTCCGAGCAGTACTTC.

The chain is built from TRBV28 and TRBJ1-4; TRBD1 might be the D (5 bases). The V end lost 6 bases, the J end lost 3 bases, and 11 bases lay between the germline ends. This CDR3 has 14 amino acids. Germline V gene lookup returns CDR1 MDHEN and CDR2 SYDVKM. CDR3 DNA: TGTGCCAGCAGGGTCCAGGGACCTAATGAAAAACTGTTTTTT. It yields the protein CASRVQGPNEKLFF.

In nucleotides, the CDR3 is TGTGCCAGCAGCCAAGGGACAGGGGGCGTCACTGAAGCTTTCTTT. It encodes CASSQGTGGVTEAFF. The rearrangement links TRBV4-2 to TRBJ1-1, with 11 nucleotides matching TRBD1. Germline trimming cut 1 base from V and 4 bases from J; bases unmatched to any gene: 2. Germline V CDR1 and CDR2: LGHNA, YNFKEQ. The CDR3 has 15 amino acids.

DNA of the CDR3: TGTGCCAGCAGCTCTCCAGGGACTAGCGGAGATACGCAGTATTTT. Protein product: CASSSPGTSGDTQYF. This rearrangement joins TRBV7-2 to TRBJ2-3; the match to TRBD2 covers 11 bases. The V gene's germline CDR1 is SGHTA and CDR2 FQGNSA. This CDR3 has 15 amino acids. Trimming removed 4 bases from V and 5 bases from J; junction bases left unmatched: 5.

Details on this clonotype: Compared with germline, one end of the junction differs, possibly owing to a read error. The genes are TRBV28 and TRBJ2-7, with D tentatively TRBD2 (5 bases). CDR3 size: 14 residues. In germline, CDR1 is MDHEN, CDR2 SYDVKM. The CDR3 is CASSTRRSSYEEYF. The CDR3 DNA follows: TGTGCCAGCAGCACCAGGAGGAGCTCCTACGAGGAGTACTTC.

This clonotype has only a few counts. This chain connects TRBV20-1 to TRBJ2-5, with D tentatively TRBD1 (5 bases). CDR1 DFQATT and CDR2 SNEGSKA come from the germline V gene (reference sequence). The V end was cut by 3 bases, the J end by 4 bases, with 15 bases between. This CDR3 comprises 14 residues. DNA of the CDR3: TGCAGTGCTAGGGTCATGTCAGGGTTAGAGACCCAGTACTTC. Amino acids: CSARVMSGLETQYF.

The chain carries TRBV29-1 and TRBJ2-7, with 7 nucleotides matching TRBD1. Germline lookup yields CDR1 SQVTM and CDR2 ANQGSEA. The CDR3 spans 12 residues. The V and J ends lost 5 bases and 2 bases, in that order; junction bases with no gene match: 3. The CDR3 DNA sequence: TGCAGCGTTTGGGACAGTACCTACGAGCAGTACTTC. Translated, it gives CSVWDSTYEQYF.

This clonotype was counted at least ten times. The chain couples TRBV12-3 or TRBV12-4 to TRBJ2-1; D is uncertain. This CDR3 contains 12 residues. V lost 2 bases, J lost 7 bases, and 6 bases lay in between. The CDR3 sequence: CASSLKGNEQFF. The CDR3 nucleotides are TGTGCCAGCAGTTTAAAAGGGAATGAGCAGTTCTTC.

For this clonotype: A much larger clonotype is one base distant, so this may be a read error. V is TRBV20-1 and J is TRBJ2-1, with 8 bases aligning to TRBD2. The J call may not be correct, given that the DNA end is closer to TRBJ2-7. The CDR3 runs to 15 residues. Per germline, CDR1 DFQATT and CDR2 SNEGSKA (reference sequence). The CDR3 loop is CSASLAGGSYNEQYF. CDR3 in DNA: TGCAGTGCTAGTTTGGCGGGAGGCTCCTACAATGAGCAGTACTTC.

At least ten counts were recorded for this clonotype. The V call is TRBV12-3 or TRBV12-4, the J call TRBJ2-5, with D perhaps given as TRBD1 or TRBD2 (5 bases each). Trimming pared 6 bases from V and 0 bases from J, leaving 11 bases between. CDR3 size: 14 residues. The chain's CDR3 is CASRGPGNQETQYF. In DNA, the CDR3 is TGTGCCAGCAGGGGACCCGGGAACCAAGAGACCCAGTACTTC.

This clonotype has a handful of counts. This chain uses TRBV5-1 with TRBJ1-6, with D uncertain. Germline V gives CDR1 SGHRS, CDR2 YFSETQ. V shed 0 bases and J shed 10 bases, with 14 bases lying between them. The CDR3 is made up of 15 amino acids. The CDR3 loop reads CASSLDFDEGSPLHF. In nucleotides, the CDR3 is TGCGCCAGCAGCTTGGATTTCGATGAGGGCTCACCCCTCCACTTT.

This clonotype was picked up a small number of times. This chain links TRBV28 with TRBJ2-3, with 7 bases aligning to TRBD2. The CDR3 contains 12 residues. V dropped 11 bases and J dropped 5; count of bases not matched to a gene: 7. CDR1 and CDR2 (germline): MDHEN, SYDVKM. The CDR3 region has the DNA TGTGCCTCCCAGGGAGGGCGAGATACGCAGTATTTT. This gives the protein CASQGGRDTQYF.

This clonotype showed up just a few times. This sequence may be a read error, since a much larger clone differs from it by one base. This chain links TRBV4-1 with TRBJ2-5; TRBD2 is a possible D gene (6 bases). The V gene lost 3 bases and the J gene lost 13 bases, with 27 bases spanning the gap. CDR3 size: 16 residues. Germline CDR1 reads MGHRA; CDR2 reads YSYEKL. CDR3 DNA sequence: TGCGCCAGCAGCCATAGGGCGACAGACCTGAATGGGGAGGCGTACTTC. This sequence encodes CASSHRATDLNGEAYF.

The chain has TRBV6-5 and TRBJ1-2; TRBD1 matches at 11 bases. The germline V gene has CDR1 MNHEY and CDR2 SVGAGI. The CDR3 length is 16 residues. Unmatched junction bases numbered 7, after V lost 2 bases and J lost 5 bases. The CDR3 sequence: CASSYTRTGGGYGYTF. For the CDR3, the DNA is TGTGCCAGCAGTTACACAAGGACAGGGGGCGGGTATGGCTACACCTTC.

Note on this clonotype: It may be a read error: a sequence one base away is much more abundant. This chain connects TRBV11-1 to TRBJ2-5, with 11 bases identical to TRBD2. Germline V CDR1 and CDR2: SGHAT, FQDESV (reference sequence). J gave up 11 bases and V 3 bases, and 11 bases lay outside the gene matches. The CDR3 length is 15 residues. DNA for the CDR3: TGTGCCAGCAGCTTTAGCGGGGGGGAGCTCAATGAGCAGTACTTC. It codes for CASSFSGGELNEQYF.

The rearrangement joins TRBV12-3 or TRBV12-4 to TRBJ2-3; D is unclear. V lost 5 bases, J lost 2 bases, and 11 bases lay in between. This CDR3 spans 14 amino acids. The CDR3 here is CASSHTEYTDTQYF. The CDR3 bases are TGTGCCAGCAGTCATACAGAATACACAGATACGCAGTATTTT.

This clonotype was picked up many times. The rearrangement uses TRBV20-1 and TRBJ2-3, with a weak D call TRBD2 (6 bases). There are 14 residues in the CDR3. CDR1 and CDR2 from the germline V gene are DFQATT and SNEGSKA (reference sequence). Trimming pared 6 bases from V and 2 bases from J, leaving 15 bases between. In DNA form, the CDR3 reads TGCAGTGCGACCCAGGACTATATCACAGATACGCAGTATTTT. This codes for CSATQDYITDTQYF.

This clonotype was observed a single time. This chain links TRBV28 with TRBJ2-1; TRBD2 agrees at 8 bases. The trim removed 8 bases at V and 4 bases at J, leaving 16 bases unmatched. The length of the CDR3 is 17 residues. The V gene's germline CDR1 is MDHEN and CDR2 SYDVKM. The CDR3 DNA is TGTGCCAGCGCTACCGAATACGGGGGGGCGAAGTACAATGAGCAGTTCTTC. It codes for CASATEYGGAKYNEQFF.

Notes on this clonotype: A much larger clone lies one base from this, so it may be a read error. The chain uses TRBV29-1 and TRBJ2-1; possible D gene TRBD2, 6 bases. The J call may not be correct, given that the DNA end is closer to TRBJ2-7. The germline V gene has CDR1 SQVTM and CDR2 ANQGSEA. The CDR3 covers 13 residues. The CDR3 loop reads CSGGTPTYNEQYF. CDR3 coding DNA: TGCAGCGGAGGGACTCCGACCTACAATGAGCAGTACTTC.

V and J are TRBV7-3 and TRBJ1-2; possible D gene TRBD1, 5 bases. In germline, CDR1 is SGHTA, CDR2 FQGTGA. Trimming took 4 bases from V and 6 from J, leaving 18 bases between them. There are 15 residues in the CDR3. This CDR3 reads CASSSQGTEGNGYTF. In nucleotides, the CDR3 is TGTGCCAGCAGCTCACAAGGGACCGAGGGTAATGGCTACACCTTC.

The V and J genes are TRBV12-3 or TRBV12-4 and TRBJ2-1; 11 bases agree with TRBD2. The J call may be incorrect, as the DNA end agrees better with TRBJ2-7. This CDR3 contains 16 residues. CDR3 sequence: CASSRGLAGVYNEQYF. In DNA form, the CDR3 reads TGTGCCAGCAGCCGCGGACTAGCGGGCGTCTACAATGAGCAGTACTTC.